Below, 3 T cell receptor beta chains from the same sample are listed, as sequenced in a study of cytomegalovirus exposure and HLA in healthy donors (dated by TCRdb to between 2016 and 2019). Library construction relied on the immunoSEQ multiplex PCR assay. For the multiplex PCR, a mixture combining 60 forward primers for TCR Vbeta segments and 13 reverse primers for TCR Jbeta segments was used. TCRdb took over this immuneACCESS table, retaining in-frame rearrangements with V and J assigned. Such tables are incomplete; in checked studies, under half of the missing clones stem from an unresolved V gene, and the remainder is unexplained. The sample has about 160,000 clones on record, around 75% of them singletons. Together, the top ten hold about 1.3% of the sample. The sequencing sample was made of PBMCs. These receptors were taken from a man younger than 35 in good health and CMV-seronegative.

The chain links TRBV27 to TRBJ2-3; unclear D gene. There are 17 residues in the CDR3. Trimming cost V 2 bases and J 2 bases, with 17 bases left between them. Germline V gives CDR1 MNHEY, CDR2 SMNVEV (reference sequence). The CDR3 reads CASSLAKYSYNTDTQYF. The CDR3 DNA sequence: TGTGCCAGCAGTTTAGCCAAGTACTCGTATAACACAGATACGCAGTATTTT.

This sequence joins TRBV4-1 and TRBJ2-4; 8 nucleotides match TRBD2. The CDR3 sequence is 15 residues long. Trimming cost V 6 bases and J 1 base; bases outside gene matches: 5. CDR1 and CDR2 from the germline V gene are MGHRA and YSYEKL. The CDR3: CASRGRGGAKNIQYF. As DNA, the CDR3 is TGCGCCAGCAGGGGTCGGGGGGGGGCCAAAAACATTCAGTACTTC.

The V call is TRBV5-8, the J call TRBJ1-2; D perhaps matches TRBD1 (5 bases). Trimming removed 3 bases from V and 6 bases from J, with 18 bases in between. This CDR3 is built from 15 residues. CDR1 SGHTS and CDR2 YDEGEE come from the germline V gene. CDR3 region: CASSSWGPARDGYTF. DNA of the CDR3: TGTGCCAGCAGCTCGTGGGGCCCAGCGCGAGATGGCTACACCTTC.